The clone carrying this TCR beta chain came up a few times. Its matching antigen is unknown. Looked up from germline, CDR1 is SNHLY and CDR2 is FYNNEI. Trimming shortened V by 6 bases and J by 2 bases, and 31 bases separated the two germline ends. The CDR3 is 20 amino acids. The data belong to a study of regulatory T cells in long-lasting Graves disease. Assembly of TCR beta libraries relied on iRepertoire HTBI primers together with Arm-PCR of CDR3 regions. TCRdb reanalysed the multiplex PCR reads using MiXCR and keeps one entry per CDR3 protein. The repertoire holds roughly 320,000 distinct CDR3 sequences, with over 15% as singletons. General study findings and limits: TCR diversity was lower in persistent Graves' patients (versus newly diagnosed ones). Persistent patients shared more public clonotypes (approximately 2,700) than newly diagnosed patients (under 1,000).

Regarding time point: newly diagnosed GD, antithyroid drugs for less than 3 months. With RNA extracted from PBMCs as input, the TCR library was made. The same sample was also used in a study of T cells in Graves' hyperthyroidism and ophthalmopathy. That source notes: Across 18 months, stable Graves' hyperthyroidism was marked by no progression to ophthalmopathy. TCR CDR3 underwent first-round RT-PCR with the HTBI primer set.

V is TRBV2 and J is TRBJ2-5, with D possibly called TRBD1 or TRBD2 (6 bases each). This sequence originates from a man aged 35 to 55 with Graves disease. Material: peripheral blood mononuclear cells (PBMCs), obtained at new diagnosis, from a patient treated with antithyroid drugs. CDR3: CASRGGAGWGELAFQETQYF. The CDR3 nucleotides read TGTGCCAGCAGAGGGGGTGCAGGCTGGGGGGAATTGGCTTTTCAAGAGACCCAGTACTTC. The full variable domain, with the rest looked up from reference TRBV2 and TRBJ2-5, is EPEVTQTPSHQVTQMGQEVILRCVPISNHLYFYWYRQILGQKVEFLVSFYNNEISEKSEIFDDQFSVERPDGSNFTLKIRSTKLEDSAMYFCASRGGAGWGELAFQETQYFGPGTRLLVL.